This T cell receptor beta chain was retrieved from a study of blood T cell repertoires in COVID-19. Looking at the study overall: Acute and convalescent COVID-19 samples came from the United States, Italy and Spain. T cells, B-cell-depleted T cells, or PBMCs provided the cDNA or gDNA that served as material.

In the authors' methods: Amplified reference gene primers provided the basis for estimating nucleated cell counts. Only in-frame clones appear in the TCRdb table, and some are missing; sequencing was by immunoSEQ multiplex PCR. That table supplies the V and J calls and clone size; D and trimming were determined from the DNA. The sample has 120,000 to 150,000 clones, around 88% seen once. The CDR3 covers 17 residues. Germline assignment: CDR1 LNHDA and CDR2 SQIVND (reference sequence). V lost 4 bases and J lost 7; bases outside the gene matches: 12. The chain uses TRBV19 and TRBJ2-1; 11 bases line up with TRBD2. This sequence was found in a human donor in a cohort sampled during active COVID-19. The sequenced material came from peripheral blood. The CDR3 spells CASSTNRLAGRGNEQFF. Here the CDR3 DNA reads TGTGCCAGTAGTACGAACAGACTAGCGGGGCGCGGGAATGAGCAGTTCTTC.